This T cell receptor beta chain was identified during a study of shared clonotypes between healthy human individuals. Here immunoSEQ multiplex PCR was the method, and the copy in TCRdb shows in-frame clones only, minus some. The sample holds about 2.2 million clones; just over 90% are singletons and the top ten take 1.5% to 2%. CD45RO-negative, CCR7-selected cells formed the naive CD8 fraction, which excluded terminally differentiated effector memory CD45RA+ cells. V shed 3 bases and J 3 bases; nucleotides not matched to a gene: 8. CDR1 and CDR2 from the germline V gene are MDHEN and SYDVKM. The CDR3 length is 16 residues.

The sample comprised naive CD8+ T cells from PBMCs. The clonotype comes from a man younger than 35 in good health. Some clones in this sample may be carry-over from other donors' samples. The chain uses TRBV28 and TRBJ2-3; 8 bases match TRBD1. The CDR3 coding sequence is TGTGCCAGCAGTTTGTGGACAGGGAGCCGTACAGATACGCAGTATTTT. The encoded protein is CASSLWTGSRTDTQYF.